The T cell receptor (beta chain) under discussion was sequenced for a study of untreated major depressive disorder. Assay used: immunoSEQ multiplex PCR; TCRdb lists only in-frame clones, some missing. The sample lists about 22,000 clones, 85% to 90% occurring once. Controls scored 5 or less on a depressive symptom inventory and never had mood disorders. Around 30 ml of blood was drawn into EDTA tubes. V lost 2 bases, J lost 4 bases, and 11 bases lay in between. The CDR3 runs 14 residues. The germline V gene has CDR1 LGHNA and CDR2 YSLEER. The TCR was taken from a middle-aged woman in good health. Sequencing used CD4+ T cells from PBMCs. J is TRBJ1-2 and V is TRBV4-3; a weak D match, TRBD1 (6 bases). CDR3 loop: CASSQIGGTYGYTF. The CDR3 DNA follows: TGCGCCAGCAGCCAAATAGGGGGTACCTATGGCTACACCTTC.